This TCR beta chain was observed in a study of T cell repertoires in cytomegalovirus infection (dated 2019 in TCRdb). Broadly, across the study: The peptide stimulations were aimed at well-studied HLA-B-restricted epitopes as well as recently identified HLA-C-restricted CMV epitopes, whose presentation resists viral immunomodulation. The HLA type of each donor mattered for the analysis, because public TCR beta signatures pointed to carriage of CMV infection along with the matching HLA type. Study-wide findings and limitations: Carriers of CMV infection plus the relevant HLA type were discriminated by the cumulative frequency of public TCR beta family members in the study cohort and in an independent roughly 350-donor cohort. The ex vivo response was dominated by HLA-C-restricted CMV-specific TCR beta clonotypes, and the single most frequent clonotype in two of eight donors was supplied by these HLA-C-restricted clonotypes.

This clonotype was found many times. It lacks a known antigen. Within one base of it there is no much larger clone, and no base qualities were kept. Trimming at the junction amounts to 3 bases on V and 6 bases on J, and the germline ends lie 32 bases apart. CDR1 LGHDT and CDR2 YNNKEL are derived from the germline V gene (reference sequence). Inclusive of the bounding cysteine and phenylalanine, the CDR3 is 20 residues long. Left in the record is the CDR3 DNA by itself, 60 bases read in frame from the first base. Interpreted using the paper, the treatment or condition label stands for: in vitro stimulation with specific CMV peptide epitopes to enrich CMV-specific T cells. Sequencing was carried out with an Illumina HiSeq 1500. The public sequencing data were trimmed at Q25 with fastp and processed into clonotypes with MiXCR by TCRdb, which kept only in-frame beta chains. When rows share a CDR3 protein, they turn into one entry using the most common DNA and genes. The sample table holds fewer than 850,000 distinct CDR3 sequences, of which 25% to 30% were seen once. The ten largest account for approximately 14% of the sample.

Specimen: cultured CD8+ T cells from PBMCs, collected from culture after CMV antigen stimulation. Here the chain combines TRBV3-1 and TRBJ1-1; possibly the D gene is TRBD1, per 6 matching bases. The receptor was derived from a human donor in good health (CMV status not recorded). Some clones in this sample may be carry-over from other donors' samples. The CDR3 region reads CASSHPARGVKAGLNSEAFF. The nucleotides read TGTGCCAGCAGCCACCCCGCGAGGGGGGTAAAGGCAGGACTTAACTCTGAAGCTTTCTTT. With the portions outside the CDR3 filled from the reference TRBV3-1 and TRBJ1-1 genes, the complete variable region becomes DTAVSQTPKYLVTQMGNDKSIKCEQNLGHDTMYWYKQDSKKFLKIMFSYNNKELIINETVPNRFSPKSPDKAHLNLHINSLELGDSAVYFCASSHPARGVKAGLNSEAFFGQGTRLTVV.